This TCR beta chain was sequenced for a study of OX40 agonist ivuxolimab in advanced cancers. About the study: Every patient in dose escalation had hepatocellular carcinoma, melanoma, renal cell or head and neck cancer. General observations from the study: Individuals who were partial responders at 0.1-3.0 mg/kg had clonal expansion that ranked among the lowest. Average numbers of expanded clones were greater in CD8+ T cells than in CD4+.

The assay was immunoSEQ multiplex PCR, and TCRdb's table has in-frame clones only and misses some. The sample lists tens of thousands of clones, approximately 80% occurring once. Germline V CDR1 and CDR2: MNHNS, SASEGT. V dropped 4 bases and J dropped 4 bases, with 8 bases sitting between them. CDR3 size: 14 residues. As to this clone: Its antigen is still unknown. Other DNA sequences in this sample translate to the same CDR3.

The V and J genes are TRBV6-1 and TRBJ1-6; D is undetermined. The specimen was CD4+ or CD8+ T cells sorted from blood, collected in a trial of the OX40 agonist ivuxolimab. The receptor's source is an adult with an advanced solid tumor such as melanoma, head and neck, liver or kidney cancer. The CDR3 is CASSAGPYNSPLHF. Written as DNA, the CDR3 is TGTGCCAGCAGTGCTGGACCTTATAATTCACCCCTCCACTTT.